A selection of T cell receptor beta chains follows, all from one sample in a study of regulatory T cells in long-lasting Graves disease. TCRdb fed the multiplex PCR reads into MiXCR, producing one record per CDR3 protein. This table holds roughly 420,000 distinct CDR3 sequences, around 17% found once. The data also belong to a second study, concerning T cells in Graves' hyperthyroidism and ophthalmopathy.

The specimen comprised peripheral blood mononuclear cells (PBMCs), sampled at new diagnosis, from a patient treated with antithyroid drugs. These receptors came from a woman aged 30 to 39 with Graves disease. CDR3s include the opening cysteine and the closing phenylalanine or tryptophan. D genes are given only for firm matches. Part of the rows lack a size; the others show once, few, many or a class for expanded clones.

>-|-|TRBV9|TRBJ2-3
TGTGCCAGCAGCGTAGGAGCTAGAGCCAGCACAGATACGCAGTATTTT
CASSVGARASTDTQYF
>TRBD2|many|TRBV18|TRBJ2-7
TGTGCCAGCTCTTCCTCGGGGGGGGCGTCCTACGAGCAGTACTTC
CASSSSGGASYEQYF
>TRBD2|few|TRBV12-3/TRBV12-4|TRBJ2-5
TGTGCCAGCGGGACTAGCGGGGAAAGGGAGGAGACCCAGTACTTC
CASGTSGEREETQYF
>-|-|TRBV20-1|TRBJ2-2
TGCAGTGCTAGAGATATACAGGGCACCGGGGAGCTGTTTTTT
CSARDIQGTGELFF
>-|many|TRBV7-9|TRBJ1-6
TGTGCCAGCAGCTTAAAGGCGGCAATGGGATATAATTCACCCCTCCACTTT
CASSLKAAMGYNSPLHF
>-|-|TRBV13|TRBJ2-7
TGTGCCAGCAGCTTAGGCAGGGGTGATCAGTACTTC
CASSLGRGDQYF
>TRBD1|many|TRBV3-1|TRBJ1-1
TGTGCCAGCAGCCTCGTAACAGGGGGTTTTGAAGCTTTCTTT
CASSLVTGGFEAFF
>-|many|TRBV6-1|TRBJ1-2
TGTGCCAGCAGTGAAGGAGTTCCGTCCTATGGCTACACCTTC
CASSEGVPSYGYTF
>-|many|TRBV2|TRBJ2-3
TGTGCCAGCAGCCCGGAGGGAGATACGCAGTATTTT
CASSPEGDTQYF
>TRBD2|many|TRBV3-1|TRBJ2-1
TGTGCCAGCAGCCAAGATTTCCGGACTAGCGGGTACAATGAGCAGTTCTTC
CASSQDFRTSGYNEQFF
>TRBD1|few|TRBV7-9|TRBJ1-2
TGTGCCAGCAGAATGGGACAGAGCTATGGCTACACCTTC
CASRMGQSYGYTF
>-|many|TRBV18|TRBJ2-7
TGTGCCAGCTCCCAGGACACTGCCTACGAGCAGTACTTC
CASSQDTAYEQYF
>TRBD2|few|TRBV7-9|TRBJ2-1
TGTGCCAGCAGCTTAGTTAGGACTAGCGGGAGAGAAGGGAATGAGCAGTTCTTC
CASSLVRTSGREGNEQFF
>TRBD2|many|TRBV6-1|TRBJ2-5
TGTGCCAGCAGTGATTTAGCGGGAGTGCGAGAGACCCAGTACTTC
CASSDLAGVRETQYF
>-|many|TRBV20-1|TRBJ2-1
TGCAGTGCTAGCCGGGGCGGAGCTGGTGCAGTTCAGCAGTTCTTC
CSASRGGAGAVQQFF
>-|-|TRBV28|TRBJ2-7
TGTGCCAGCCAAAAAAGGACTCCTCAGTACTTC
CASQKRTPQYF
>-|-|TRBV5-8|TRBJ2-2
TGTGCCAGCAGCTTGGAACCGAACACCGGGGAGCTGTTTTTT
CASSLEPNTGELFF